The T cell receptor (beta chain) described here comes from a study of blood T cell repertoires in COVID-19. At the level of the study: Acute-phase and convalescent COVID-19 samples originated in the United States, Italy and Spain. PBMCs, B-cell-depleted T cells, or T cells provided the cDNA or gDNA that made up the material.

In the original analysis: Amplification with reference gene primers provided the estimates of nucleated cell counts. Sequenced by immunoSEQ multiplex PCR; TCRdb stores in-frame clones only, minus some. Clonal size and the V and J genes are those of that table, whereas D and trimming came from the DNA. The data contain over 150,000 clones, roughly 88% of them singletons. CDR3 length: 15 residues. Trimming removed 1 base from V and 3 bases from J; junction bases left unmatched: 4. The germline V gene has CDR1 LGHDT and CDR2 YNNKEL (reference sequence). The rearrangement uses TRBV3-1 (or the pseudogene TRBV3-2) and TRBJ2-7; 9 bases match TRBD1. This sequence was found in a man in his sixties with COVID-19, enrolled during active disease. Sequencing input: peripheral blood. The CDR3 DNA follows: TGTGCCAGCAGCCAAGGTTGGACAGGGGTCTACGAGCAGTACTTC. Translated, it gives CASSQGWTGVYEQYF.